This T cell receptor beta chain stems from a study of CD4 T cell repertoires in COVID-19. Turning to the study itself: Other coronavirus spike proteins restimulated relabeled CFSE-low cells expanded with IL-2 for over 8 days.

No culture step preceded sequencing of the ex vivo isolated memory T cells. V was clipped by 6 bases and J by 4 bases, with 12 bases between them. The CDR3 sequence is 13 residues long. Germline V lookup: CDR1 MNHEY, CDR2 SVGAGI. As for this clone: What it recognizes is unknown.

General study points: Several top expanded SARS-CoV-2-reactive clonotypes were shared by two or three memory subsets. Some SARS-CoV-2 clonotypes, between roughly 7 and 27%, recurred in SARS-CoV and/or HKU1 cultures.

Sequencing used immunoSEQ multiplex PCR; TCRdb keeps in-frame clones, though not all of them. The top ten hold approximately 0.55% of the sample, which has more than 65,000 clones, around 82% seen once. Sequencing was performed on CD4+ T cells from peripheral blood, taken after recovery from COVID-19. The chain joins TRBV6-5 to TRBJ1-1; D uncertain. This clonotype was obtained from a human donor who had COVID-19. The CDR3 region is CASRRGVGTEAFF. In nucleotides, the CDR3 is TGTGCCAGCAGGCGCGGTGTAGGCACTGAAGCTTTCTTT.